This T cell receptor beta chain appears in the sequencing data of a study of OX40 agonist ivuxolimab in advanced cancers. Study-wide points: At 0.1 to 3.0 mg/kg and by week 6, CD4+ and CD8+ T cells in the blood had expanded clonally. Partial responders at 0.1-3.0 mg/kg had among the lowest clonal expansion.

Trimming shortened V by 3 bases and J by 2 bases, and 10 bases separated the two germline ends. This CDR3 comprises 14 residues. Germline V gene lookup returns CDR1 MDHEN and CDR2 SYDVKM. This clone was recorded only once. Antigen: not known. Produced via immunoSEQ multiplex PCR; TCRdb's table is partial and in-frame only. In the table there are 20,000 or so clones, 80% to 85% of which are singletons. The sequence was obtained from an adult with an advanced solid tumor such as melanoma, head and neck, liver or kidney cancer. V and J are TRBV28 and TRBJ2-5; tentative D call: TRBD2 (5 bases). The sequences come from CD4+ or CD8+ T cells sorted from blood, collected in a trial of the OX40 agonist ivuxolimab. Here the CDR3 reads CASSFRRNQETQYF. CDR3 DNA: TGTGCCAGCAGTTTCAGGAGGAATCAAGAGACCCAGTACTTC.